The 5 T cell receptor beta chains in this list originate from one sample, sequenced in a study of shared clonotypes between healthy human individuals. Here immunoSEQ multiplex PCR was the method, and the copy in TCRdb shows in-frame clones only, minus some. The sample holds about 2.1 million clones, around 93% seen once. Terminally differentiated effector memory CD45RA+ cells were excluded from the naive CD8 cells, which were CD45RO-negative and positively selected for CCR7. The sequencing input was naive CD8+ T cells from PBMCs. These receptors came from a man aged 18-30 years in good health. Some clones in this sample may be carry-over from other donors' samples.

The chain employs TRBV5-6 and TRBJ2-7, with D uncertain. From germline, CDR1 is SGHDT and CDR2 YYEEEE. This CDR3 contains 15 residues. V lost 1 base and J 0 bases, leaving 11 bases between the germline ends. CDR3 sequence reads: CASSLPETRSYEQYF. The CDR3 nucleotides are TGTGCCAGCAGCTTGCCTGAAACCCGCTCCTACGAGCAGTACTTC.

V gene TRBV5-6 combines with J gene TRBJ1-1; tentative D call: TRBD1 (6 bases). In germline, CDR1 is SGHDT, CDR2 YYEEEE. The CDR3 consists of 12 residues. Trimming left V 3 bases short and J 6 bases short, with 9 bases between. CDR3 region: CASSSGAPEAFF. The CDR3 DNA reads TGTGCCAGCAGCTCGGGGGCCCCTGAAGCTTTCTTT.

The V and J genes are TRBV12-5 and TRBJ1-1, with TRBD1 matching 8 bases. This CDR3 is 13 amino acids long. V lost 6 bases and J lost 7; bases outside the gene matches: 7. Germline CDR1 reads LGHNT; CDR2 reads FRNRAP. The CDR3 loop reads CASGVDRVGEAFF. CDR3 in DNA: TGTGCTAGTGGCGTGGACAGGGTAGGTGAAGCTTTCTTT.

The chain joins TRBV7-9 to TRBJ2-7; the match to TRBD2 covers 14 bases. V trimming: 5 bases; J trimming: 2 bases; junction bases outside the gene matches: 8. There are 17 residues in the CDR3. Germline CDR1 SEHNR, CDR2 FQNEAQ (reference sequence). The CDR3 loop is CASSRGLAGGNPYEQYF. Written as DNA, the CDR3 is TGTGCCAGCAGCAGAGGACTAGCGGGAGGTAACCCCTACGAGCAGTACTTC.

The chain links TRBV6-5 to TRBJ1-2; D gene ambiguous. The CDR3 spans 14 residues. Germline CDR1 and CDR2: MNHEY and SVGAGI. The V end was cut by 2 bases, the J end by 6 bases, with 13 bases between. The CDR3 sequence is CASSYMSSNHGYTF. CDR3 sequence (DNA): TGTGCCAGCAGTTACATGTCTAGCAACCATGGCTACACCTTC.